The entry below describes one T cell receptor beta chain. Its antigen is unknown. This record comes from a study of cytomegalovirus exposure and HLA in healthy donors. Findings and caveats of the study: V- and J-gene trimming of TCR beta was linked (in a later analysis) to a missense DCLRE1C variant. When a later analysis compared HLA-associated TCR beta chains with equally common others, the HLA-associated chains turned out to be more clonally expanded and to have lower generation probabilities.

Amplification used 60 Vbeta primers and 13 Jbeta primers. TCRdb's table, derived via immunoSEQ multiplex PCR, lists solely in-frame clones and lacks some. The sample contains 150,000 to 200,000 clones, around 80% of which appear only once. This CDR3 comprises 16 residues. The V and J ends lost 11 bases and 0 bases, in that order; junction bases with no gene match: 14. CDR1 is SNHLY and CDR2 is FYNNEI in the germline V gene. This sequence originates from a male donor in good health and CMV-seropositive. Sequences were obtained from PBMCs. This chain uses TRBV2 with TRBJ1-1, with TRBD1 matching 8 bases. Here the CDR3 reads CAGIGQGKGMNTEAFF. The CDR3 DNA sequence: TGTGCCGGAATCGGACAGGGTAAAGGCATGAACACTGAAGCTTTCTTT.